This passage covers 32 T cell receptor beta chains from one sample sequenced in a study of blood T cell repertoires in COVID-19. TCRdb's copy holds only in-frame clones and misses some; the assay was immunoSEQ multiplex PCR. The repertoire holds 300,000 to 350,000 clones, with around nine tenths as singletons. What was sequenced was peripheral blood. The receptor set was obtained from a woman in her 70s with COVID-19, enrolled during active disease.

The chain uses TRBV13 and TRBJ1-2; D gene uncertain. Trimming stripped 5 bases from V and 5 bases from J, with 18 bases between. Germline V CDR1 and CDR2: PRHDT, FYEKMQ (reference sequence). CDR3 size: 15 residues. The CDR3 loop reads CASSPGGSASYGYTF. DNA for the CDR3: TGTGCCAGCAGCCCGGGAGGGTCGGCCTCATATGGCTACACCTTC.

The J gene is TRBJ2-2, the V gene TRBV19, with 8 bases lining up with TRBD1. CDR1 is LNHDA, CDR2 SQIVND, per germline (reference sequence). The CDR3 has 14 amino acids. The junction had 8 bases not matched to a gene; V was cut back by 8 bases and J by 6 bases. CDR3 in DNA: TGTGCCAGTGGACAGGGAAGGTGGGCCGGGGAGCTGTTTTTT. Its translation: CASGQGRWAGELFF. Looking up the rest from reference TRBV19 and TRBJ2-2 gives the full variable domain: DGGITQSPKYLFRKEGQNVTLSCEQNLNHDAMYWYRQDPGQGLRLIYYSQIVNDFQKGDIAEGYSVSREKKESFPLTVTSAQKNPTAFYLCASGQGRWAGELFFGEGSRLTVL.

The rearrangement uses TRBV27 and TRBJ2-2; 9 bases are a match to TRBD2. CDR3 length equals 19 residues. The junction had 15 bases not matched to a gene; V was cut back by 6 bases and J by 1 base. Looked up from germline, CDR1 is MNHEY and CDR2 is SMNVEV (reference sequence). CDR3 bases: TGTGCCAGCAGCGGCCCGGGACTAGCATCCCTCGGGAACACCGGGGAGCTGTTTTTT. Its protein product is CASSGPGLASLGNTGELFF.

The rearrangement links TRBV3-1 (or the pseudogene TRBV3-2) to TRBJ2-4, with TRBD2 identical over 7 bases. CDR3 length: 14 residues. Germline V gives CDR1 LGHDT, CDR2 YNNKEL (reference sequence). The J segment lost 7 bases and the V segment lost 1 base, leaving 4 bases of the junction unmatched. This chain's CDR3 is CASSQVAGGNIQYF. The CDR3 bases are TGTGCCAGCAGCCAAGTAGCGGGTGGTAACATTCAGTACTTC.

The V gene is TRBV3-1 (or the pseudogene TRBV3-2), the J gene TRBJ2-5; the match to TRBD1 covers 9 bases. CDR3 size: 13 residues. Germline V gene lookup returns CDR1 LGHDT and CDR2 YNNKEL (reference sequence). V lost 3 bases to trimming and J lost 5 bases; unmatched junction nucleotides: 1. The DNA for the CDR3 is TGTGCCAGCAGCCAGACAGGGGGGGAGACCCAGTACTTC. Translation gives CASSQTGGETQYF.

This clone has only one observation. The chain links TRBV28 to TRBJ1-6; 7 bases are shared with TRBD1. Germline V gene data show CDR1 as MDHEN and CDR2 as SYDVKM. The CDR3 spans 15 residues. Unmatched junction bases numbered 11, after V lost 6 bases and J lost 9 bases. The chain's CDR3 is CASSSLGPGGSPLHF. In nucleotides, the CDR3 is TGTGCCAGCAGCTCCTTAGGACCAGGGGGTTCACCCCTCCACTTT. Based on the CDR3 plus reference TRBV28 and TRBJ1-6, the full variable domain is DVKVTQSSRYLVKRTGEKVFLECVQDMDHENMFWYRQDPGLGLRLIYFSYDVKMKEKGDIPEGYSVSREKKERFSLILESASTNQTSMYLCASSSLGPGGSPLHFGNGTRLTVT.

The chain combines TRBV7-6 with TRBJ1-6; tentatively, D is TRBD1 (5 bases). Germline values: CDR1 SGHVS, CDR2 FNYEAQ. The V and J ends lost 0 bases and 7 bases respectively, with 7 bases between them. The CDR3 length is 14 residues. The CDR3 loop reads CASSLAGGNSPLHF. The CDR3 DNA reads TGTGCCAGCAGCTTAGCGGGGGGGAATTCACCCCTCCACTTT.

This sequence joins TRBV28 and TRBJ1-5; unclear D gene. The CDR3 covers 18 residues. In germline, CDR1 is MDHEN, CDR2 SYDVKM. V gave up 4 bases and J gave up 4 bases, with 23 bases separating them. The CDR3 nucleotides read TGTGCCAGCAGTTCACCGCACCTACCCTTAAGCGAAAATCAGCCCCAGCATTTT. Encoded protein: CASSSPHLPLSENQPQHF.

J is TRBJ1-4 and V is TRBV2, with D perhaps matching TRBD1 (6 bases). The CDR3 contains 16 residues. V lost 0 bases to trimming and J lost 6 bases, with 14 bases between them. The V gene's germline CDR1 is SNHLY and CDR2 FYNNEI. The CDR3 bases are TGTGCCAGCAGTGAAGCTAGGGGGGGCGGCTATGAAAAACTGTTTTTT. Translated: CASSEARGGGYEKLFF.

This clone was seen a handful of times. The chain uses TRBV7-9 and TRBJ1-6; D is unclear. There are 14 residues in the CDR3. Germline values: CDR1 SEHNR, CDR2 FQNEAQ (reference sequence). V lost 1 base and J lost 7, with 8 bases in between. The CDR3 bases are TGTGCCAGCAGCTTAGACACCTCAAATTCACCCCTCCACTTT. Translated: CASSLDTSNSPLHF.

V is TRBV10-1 and J is TRBJ1-6, with 7 bases identical to TRBD1. With 4 bases clipped from V and 7 bases from J, the junction kept 4 bases outside the gene matches. Germline values: CDR1 WNHNN, CDR2 SYGVQD (reference sequence). The CDR3 has 14 amino acids. CDR3 DNA sequence: TGCGCCAGCAGTGTGGGGACAGAGAATTCACCCCTCCACTTT. It encodes CASSVGTENSPLHF.

The chain has TRBV18 and TRBJ2-7, with 10 bases identical to TRBD1. The CDR3 is made up of 15 amino acids. Germline loops: CDR1 KGHSH, CDR2 LQKENI. V shed 3 bases, J shed 5 bases, and the junction held 7 bases outside the gene matches. This CDR3 is CASSPIDRGQNEQYF. The DNA of the CDR3 is TGTGCCAGCTCACCGATTGACAGGGGGCAGAACGAGCAGTACTTC.

The V and J genes are TRBV7-9 and TRBJ1-1; a possible D gene is TRBD1 (6 bases). Per germline, CDR1 SEHNR and CDR2 FQNEAQ (reference sequence). V was cut by 2 bases and J by 3 bases, with 13 bases left in between. The CDR3 covers 15 residues. The DNA of the CDR3 is TGTGCCAGCAGCTTACAGGGAGGGGGGGACACTGAAGCTTTCTTT. It yields the protein CASSLQGGGDTEAFF.

The J gene is TRBJ2-1, the V gene TRBV30; the D is unclear. Trimming removed 0 bases from V and 8 bases from J, with 11 bases in between. This CDR3 comprises 13 residues. Germline V lookup: CDR1 GTSNPN, CDR2 SVGIG (reference sequence). CDR3 in DNA: TGTGCCTGGAGTGTACGGAGACGAGATGAGCAGTTCTTC. Translation: CAWSVRRRDEQFF. The variable domain in full, with the rest retrieved from reference TRBV30 and TRBJ2-1, is SQTIHQWPATLVQPVGSPLSLECTVEGTSNPNLYWYRQAAGRGLQLLFYSVGIGQISSEVPQNLSASRPQDRQFILSSKKLLLSDSGFYLCAWSVRRRDEQFFGPGTRLTVL.

This clone is a singleton in its sample. CDR3 nucleotides: TGTGCCAGCACCCCACGTGGTAGCGGGGGGTCCCCTAATGAGCAGTTCTTC. Protein sequence: CASTPRGSGGSPNEQFF. The chain employs TRBV27 and TRBJ2-1, with 10 bases identical to TRBD2. Germline CDR1 and CDR2: MNHEY and SMNVEV (reference sequence). Unmatched junction bases numbered 16, after V lost 7 bases and J lost 7 bases. This CDR3 region has 17 residues.

The chain is built from TRBV18 and TRBJ2-7; 13 nucleotides align to TRBD2. V was pared by 3 bases and J by 2 bases, with 1 base of the junction left unmatched. The CDR3 runs to 15 residues. Germline V gene data show CDR1 as KGHSH and CDR2 as LQKENI. DNA for the CDR3: TGTGCCAGCTCACCCACTAGCGGGGGGGCCTACGAGCAGTACTTC. Translated: CASSPTSGGAYEQYF.

In its sample, this clone was seen a few times. The chain joins TRBV28 to TRBJ1-6; 7 nucleotides match TRBD1. J gave up 6 bases and V 3 bases, and 8 bases lay outside the gene matches. CDR3 length equals 16 residues. Germline loops: CDR1 MDHEN, CDR2 SYDVKM. CDR3 sequence (DNA): TGTGCCAGCAGTTTCCTCAGGGACAGTCCTAATTCACCCCTCCACTTT. This sequence encodes CASSFLRDSPNSPLHF.

This chain links TRBV5-1 with TRBJ1-1, with 7 bases lining up with TRBD1. The junction had 2 bases not matched to a gene; V was cut back by 3 bases and J by 0 bases. Germline V gene lookup returns CDR1 SGHRS and CDR2 YFSETQ. CDR3 length: 14 amino acids. CDR3 DNA sequence: TGCGCCAGCAGCTCGGACAGGCTGAACACTGAAGCTTTCTTT. Amino acids: CASSSDRLNTEAFF.

In the case of this clone: Other DNA sequences in the same sample also yield this CDR3. The chain recombines TRBV2 with TRBJ1-4, with D unresolved. Trimming removed 4 bases at V and 4 bases at J, with 7 bases between. The length of the CDR3 is 13 residues. The germline gives CDR1 SNHLY, CDR2 FYNNEI. CDR3 sequence (DNA): TGTGCCAGCAGTGGAAGAGATAATGAAAAACTGTTTTTT. This codes for CASSGRDNEKLFF.

V is TRBV4-3 and J is TRBJ1-1; D not resolved. V dropped 0 bases and J dropped 11 bases, with 13 bases sitting between them. The CDR3 has 13 amino acids. Germline CDR1 reads LGHNA; CDR2 reads YSLEER. CDR3 sequence reads: CASSQDNGPGAFF. DNA of the CDR3: TGCGCCAGCAGCCAAGATAACGGACCGGGGGCTTTCTTT.

The chain is built from TRBV7-9 and TRBJ1-6; no clear D gene. Germline CDR1 SEHNR, CDR2 FQNEAQ (reference sequence). The CDR3 has 17 residues. The V gene lost 0 bases and the J gene lost 0 bases, with 9 bases spanning the gap. CDR3 DNA: TGTGCCAGCAGCTTAGCGCAAGTGAGCTCCTATAATTCACCCCTCCACTTT. Protein sequence: CASSLAQVSSYNSPLHF.

Turning to this clone: This specimen includes other DNA sequences encoding the same CDR3. The chain uses TRBV3-1 (or the pseudogene TRBV3-2) and TRBJ2-7; TRBD1 matches 7 bases. The germline gives CDR1 LGHDT, CDR2 YNNKEL (reference sequence). The CDR3 runs 13 residues. V was clipped by 1 base and J by 3 bases; unmatched bases: 0. CDR3 amino acids: CASSQGQGYEQYF. The CDR3 region has the DNA TGTGCCAGCAGCCAAGGACAGGGCTACGAGCAGTACTTC.

J is TRBJ2-5 and V is TRBV30; tentative D call: TRBD2 (6 bases). Trimming took off 1 base at V and 4 bases at J, with 22 bases between the two ends. Germline-derived CDR1 and CDR2 are GTSNPN and SVGIG (reference sequence). The CDR3 is made up of 17 amino acids. The CDR3 reads CAWSGWRGYDPGETQYF. The DNA of the CDR3 is TGTGCCTGGAGTGGATGGAGGGGCTACGACCCGGGAGAGACCCAGTACTTC.

The chain employs TRBV4-3 and TRBJ1-1; the D gene is possibly TRBD1 (6 bases). CDR3 length: 16 residues. Germline V gene lookup returns CDR1 LGHNA and CDR2 YSLEER. Trimming cost V 0 bases and J 8 bases, with 19 bases left between them. In DNA, the CDR3 is TGCGCCAGCAGCCAAGATCACAGGGCGAGGTTCCTCGAAGCTTTCTTT. Translation gives CASSQDHRARFLEAFF.

The chain recombines TRBV15 with TRBJ1-2, with D perhaps TRBD1 (6 bases). The V and J ends lost 1 base and 4 bases respectively, with 10 bases between them. CDR1 LNHNV and CDR2 YYDKDF come from the germline V gene (reference sequence). The length of the CDR3 is 14 residues. CDR3 sequence: CATSRGTAPYGYTF. Written as DNA, the CDR3 is TGTGCCACCAGCAGAGGGACAGCACCCTATGGCTACACCTTC.

The chain uses TRBV4-1 and TRBJ2-7; TRBD1 aligns across 9 bases. V shed 5 bases, J shed 0 bases, and the junction held 8 bases outside the gene matches. The V gene's germline CDR1 is MGHRA and CDR2 YSYEKL. The length of the CDR3 is 16 residues. Written as DNA, the CDR3 is TGCGCCAGCAGCGAGGCAGGGACAGGGAACTCCTACGAGCAGTACTTC. Translation: CASSEAGTGNSYEQYF.

The chain is built from TRBV11-3 and TRBJ1-3; D not certain. Trimming took off 3 bases at V and 0 bases at J, with 6 bases between the two ends. Germline V gene data show CDR1 as SGHNT and CDR2 as YENEEA. The CDR3 consists of 14 residues. This CDR3 is CASSFGDSGNTIYF. The CDR3 DNA reads TGTGCCAGCAGCTTCGGGGACTCTGGAAACACCATATATTTT. Variable domain in full (rest from reference TRBV11-3 and TRBJ1-3): EAGVVQSPRYKIIEKKQPVAFWCNPISGHNTLYWYLQNLGQGPELLIRYENEEAVDDSQLPKDRFSAERLKGVDSTLKIQPAELGDSAVYLCASSFGDSGNTIYFGEGSWLTVV.

CDR3 sequence reads: CAIRRLLYYGYTF. For the CDR3, the DNA is TGTGCCATCAGACGGTTACTATACTATGGCTACACCTTC. The chain couples TRBV10-3 to TRBJ1-2; the D is unclear. This CDR3 region has 13 residues. V shed 6 bases and J shed 3 bases, with 11 bases lying between them. Per the germline V gene, CDR1 is ENHRY and CDR2 is SYGVKD.

The V and J genes are TRBV9 and TRBJ1-1, with TRBD1 matching 8 bases. The CDR3 totals 14 residues. CDR1 and CDR2 from the germline V gene are SGDLS and YYNGEE. With 5 bases clipped from V and 5 bases from J, the junction kept 8 bases outside the gene matches. The CDR3 DNA reads as TGTGCCAGCAGTGACGACAGGGGTGGAACTGAAGCTTTCTTT. Translation: CASSDDRGGTEAFF.

On this clone: The same CDR3 also results from other DNA sequences found in this sample. The gene calls are TRBV28 and TRBJ2-7; 8 nucleotides line up with TRBD2. V gave up 7 bases and J gave up 3 bases; unmatched junction bases: 5. This CDR3 is 13 amino acids long. CDR1 and CDR2 from the germline V gene are MDHEN and SYDVKM. The chain's CDR3 is CASTGGGSYEQYF. CDR3 bases: TGTGCCAGCACCGGGGGGGGGAGCTACGAGCAGTACTTC.

Points on this clone: One end of the junction does not line up with germline, which may come from a read error. V gene TRBV25-1 combines with J gene TRBJ1-1, with D possibly being TRBD1 (5 bases). CDR3 length: 13 residues. From germline, CDR1 is MGHDK and CDR2 SYGVNS. CDR3 loop: CPRPGRAKEWAFF. In DNA form, the CDR3 reads TGCCCCCGTCCCGGCAGGGCGAAGGAGTGGGCTTTCTTT.

This rearrangement joins TRBV19 to TRBJ1-2, with 9 bases matching TRBD1. The ends lost 9 bases at V and 5 bases at J; junction bases unmatched: 4. The CDR3 has 12 residues. Germline CDR1 and CDR2: LNHDA and SQIVND (reference sequence). DNA of the CDR3: TGTGCCAGCACAGGGGGCTATTATGGCTACACCTTC. Translated: CASTGGYYGYTF.